This record concerns one T cell receptor beta chain sequence. Its antigen is currently not known. A much larger clonotype is one base distant, so this may be a read error. The data belong to a study of T cells in Graves' hyperthyroidism and ophthalmopathy (dated by TCRdb to about 2019). Turning to the overall study: Peripheral blood was collected at initial diagnosis, before any treatment. To identify distinguishing TCR V-J signatures, a discovery cohort of some 100 patients was used, comprising some 45 with Graves' ophthalmopathy and around 60 with stable Graves' hyperthyroidism. Prospective prediction of ophthalmopathy was tested in an independent validation cohort of approximately 19 hyperthyroidism patients and 17 patients who later progressed to ophthalmopathy. For training and testing, the 100 or so patients in the discovery cohort were randomly divided in a 7:3 ratio. In addition, the study compared T-cell repertoires in thyroid tissue and in blood from several Graves' hyperthyroidism patients. Following sampling, methimazole starting at 30 mg daily was given to hyperthyroidism patients, and high-dose intravenous methylprednisolone was given to ophthalmopathy patients. The paper reports TCR Vbeta CDR3 sequencing of some 140 peripheral blood samples: 43 ophthalmopathy, 70 to 85 hyperthyroidism and around 17 progressor patients.

The TCR beta CDR3 regions were amplified from the RNA transcripts. The first round of RT-PCR for the TCR CDR3 was performed with the HTBI primer set and the Qiagen OneStep RT-PCR kit. The libraries were constructed in a second round of multiplex PCR and then size-selected and purified. The libraries were sequenced on an Illumina HiSeq2000 using paired-end 100 bp reads. The original methods were these. Raw data were processed with SOAPnuke, discarding reads with adapters, uncalled bases, mean Phred below 15, or no exact constant-primer or identifier match. High-quality paired reads were merged with COPE v1.2.5, and unique nucleotide sequences were defined as clonotypes. MiTCR v1.1 was used to align the clonotypes against IMGT TRBV, TRBD and TRBJ reference segments. Analysis was restricted to V-J combinations with a frequency above 0.0001, which covered roughly 99% of repertoires. A TCS score was defined as the ratio of F50 (clonal expansion) to E x V (chaos), with BLOSUM62-based TCRdist applied between CDR3 peptides within each V-J. Welch's t-statistics and random forest reduced roughly 500 V-J features to around 14, which were used in a naive Bayes classifier (R e1071). Clones were called with MiXCR by TCRdb after fastp trimmed the public reads at Q25, and only in-frame beta chains were retained. One record per CDR3 amino acid sequence lists the most common genes and DNA. The V and J calls here are based on TCRdb, not the publication. The table for this sample lists 460,000 or so distinct CDR3 sequences; around 15% of them were counted only once. Around 17% of the sample rests with the top ten.

The germline V gene provides CDR1 SNHLY and CDR2 FYNNEI. V is clipped by 6 bases and J by 4 bases, and the sequence between their germline boundaries is 12 bases long. Taken from cysteine to phenylalanine, the CDR3 has 13 residues. Of all the DNA, just the CDR3 is kept, 39 bases in frame from base 1. Graves' hyperthyroidism was defined as stable when no progression to ophthalmopathy occurred over 18 months of follow-up. Hyperthyroidism patients were newly diagnosed, had a disease duration of under 2 months, and were aged 18 to 65 years. Patients with uncontrolled infections, other autoimmune diseases, pregnancy or lactation were excluded. Diagnoses were established on the basis of clinical symptoms, serum thyroxine and TRAb, thyroid ultrasound, and orbital computed tomography. PBMCs were separated from 8 to 10 ml of fresh peripheral blood using Ficoll-Paque density gradient centrifugation. Total RNA was extracted with Trizol reagent, and quality was checked on an Agilent 2100 Bioanalyzer.

The paper as a whole reports these results and caveats: Blood samples also contained most of the expanded thyroid clonotypes (frequency above 0.001), which suggests that blood repertoires may reflect thyroid immune responses. During validation, the model predicted progression to ophthalmopathy a median of approximately 6.5 months ahead of onset, with roughly 65% sensitivity and around 73% specificity. A model built on a 13 V-J signature distinguished ophthalmopathy from stable hyperthyroidism, reaching about 89% sensitivity and approximately 81% specificity in cross-validation and 80%/75% in testing. Sample size was not statistically predetermined, and investigators were not blinded to group allocation.

The chain is assembled from TRBV2 and TRBJ1-1, with the D gene too uncertain to name. Sequenced: blood. This sequence originates from a woman aged 18-29 years with Graves' hyperthyroidism. The DNA sequence is as follows: TGTGCCAGCAGGGGAGAGATGACCACTGAAGCTTTCTTT. Translated, it gives CASRGEMTTEAFF. Full variable domain (CDR3 extended with the reference TRBV2 and TRBJ1-1 proteins): EPEVTQTPSHQVTQMGQEVILRCVPISNHLYFYWYRQILGQKVEFLVSFYNNEISEKSEIFDDQFSVERPDGSNFTLKIRSTKLEDSAMYFCASRGEMTTEAFFGQGTRLTVV.